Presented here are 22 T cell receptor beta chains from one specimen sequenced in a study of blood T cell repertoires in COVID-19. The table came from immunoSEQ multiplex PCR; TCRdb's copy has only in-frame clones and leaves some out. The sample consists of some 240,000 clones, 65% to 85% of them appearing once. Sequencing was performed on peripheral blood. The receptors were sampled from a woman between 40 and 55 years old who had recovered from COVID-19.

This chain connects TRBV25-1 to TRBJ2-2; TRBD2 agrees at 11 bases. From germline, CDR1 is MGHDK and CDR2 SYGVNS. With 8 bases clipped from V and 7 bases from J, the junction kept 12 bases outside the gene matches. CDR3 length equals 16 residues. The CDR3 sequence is CASLESSGGDGGELFF. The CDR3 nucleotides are TGTGCCAGCCTGGAAAGTAGCGGGGGGGACGGCGGGGAGCTGTTTTTT.

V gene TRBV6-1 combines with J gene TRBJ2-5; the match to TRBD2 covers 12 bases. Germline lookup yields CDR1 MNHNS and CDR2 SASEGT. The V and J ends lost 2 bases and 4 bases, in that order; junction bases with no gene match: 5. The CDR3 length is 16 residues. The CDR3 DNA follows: TGTGCCAGCAGTGAAACTAGCGGGGGGTTTCGAGAGACCCAGTACTTC. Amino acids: CASSETSGGFRETQYF.

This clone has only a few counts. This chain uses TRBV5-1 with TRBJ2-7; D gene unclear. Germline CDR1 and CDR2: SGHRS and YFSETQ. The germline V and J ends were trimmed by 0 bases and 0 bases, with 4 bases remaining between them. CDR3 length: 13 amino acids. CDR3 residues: CASSLATSYEQYF. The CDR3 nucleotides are TGCGCCAGCAGCTTGGCTACCTCCTACGAGCAGTACTTC.

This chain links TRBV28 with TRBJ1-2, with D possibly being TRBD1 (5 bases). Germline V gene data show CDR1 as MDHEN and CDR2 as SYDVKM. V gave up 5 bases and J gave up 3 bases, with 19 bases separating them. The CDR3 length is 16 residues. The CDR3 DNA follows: TGTGCCAGCAGTAGGCACCCTAGACAGTTAGACTATGGCTACACCTTC. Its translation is CASSRHPRQLDYGYTF.

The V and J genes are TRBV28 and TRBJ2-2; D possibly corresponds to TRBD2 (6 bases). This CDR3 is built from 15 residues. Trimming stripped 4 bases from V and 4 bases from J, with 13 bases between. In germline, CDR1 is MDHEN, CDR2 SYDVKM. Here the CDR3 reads CASSSGTRITGELFF. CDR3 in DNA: TGTGCCAGCAGTTCAGGGACTCGGATCACCGGGGAGCTGTTTTTT.

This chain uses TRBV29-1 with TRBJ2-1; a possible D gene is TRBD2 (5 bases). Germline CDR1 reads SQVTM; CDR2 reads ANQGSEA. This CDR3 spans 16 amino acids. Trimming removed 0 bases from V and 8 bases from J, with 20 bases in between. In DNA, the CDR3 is TGCAGCGTTGAAGAATTGGAGGACGTTAATGAGGATGAGCAGTTCTTC. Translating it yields CSVEELEDVNEDEQFF.

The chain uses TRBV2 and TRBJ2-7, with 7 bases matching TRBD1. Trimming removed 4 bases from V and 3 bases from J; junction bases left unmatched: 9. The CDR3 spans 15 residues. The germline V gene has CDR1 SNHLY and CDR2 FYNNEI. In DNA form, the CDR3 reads TGTGCCAGCAGTGGTTGGCAGGGGGTTTTCTACGAGCAGTACTTC. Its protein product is CASSGWQGVFYEQYF.

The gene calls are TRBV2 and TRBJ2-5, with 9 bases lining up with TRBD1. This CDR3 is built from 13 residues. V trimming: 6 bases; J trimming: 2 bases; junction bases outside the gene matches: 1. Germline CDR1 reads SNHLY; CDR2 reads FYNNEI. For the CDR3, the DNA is TGTGCCAGCAGCGACAGGGGGCAAGAGACCCAGTACTTC. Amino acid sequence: CASSDRGQETQYF.

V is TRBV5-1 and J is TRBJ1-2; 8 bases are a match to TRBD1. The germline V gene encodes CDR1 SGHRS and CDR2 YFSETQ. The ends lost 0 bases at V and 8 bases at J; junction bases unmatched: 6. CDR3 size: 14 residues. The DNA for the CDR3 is TGCGCCAGCAGCTTGGCCCAGACAGGGGCGGGCTACACCTTC. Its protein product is CASSLAQTGAGYTF.

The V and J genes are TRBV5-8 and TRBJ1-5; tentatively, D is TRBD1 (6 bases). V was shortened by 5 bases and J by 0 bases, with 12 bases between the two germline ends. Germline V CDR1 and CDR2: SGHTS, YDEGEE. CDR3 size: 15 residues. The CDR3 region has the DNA TGTGCCAGCAGTGTACAGGGAATTAGCAATCAGCCCCAGCATTTT. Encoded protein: CASSVQGISNQPQHF. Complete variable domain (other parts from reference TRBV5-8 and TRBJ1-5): EAGVTQSPTHLIKTRGQQATLRCSPISGHTSVYWYQQALGLGLQFLLWYDEGEERNRGNFPPRFSGRQFPNYSSELNVNALELEDSALYLCASSVQGISNQPQHFGDGTRLSIL.

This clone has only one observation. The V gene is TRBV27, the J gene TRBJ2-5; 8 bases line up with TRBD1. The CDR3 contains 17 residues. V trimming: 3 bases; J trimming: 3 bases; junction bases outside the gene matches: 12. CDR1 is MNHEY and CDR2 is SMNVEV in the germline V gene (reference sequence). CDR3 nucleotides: TGTGCCAGCAGTTTCCTATCGGGGACAGGAAAGAAAGAGACCCAGTACTTC. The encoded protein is CASSFLSGTGKKETQYF.

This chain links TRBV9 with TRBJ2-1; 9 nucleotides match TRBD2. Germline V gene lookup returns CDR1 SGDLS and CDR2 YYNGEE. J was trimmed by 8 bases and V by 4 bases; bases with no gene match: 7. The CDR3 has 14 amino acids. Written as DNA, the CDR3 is TGTGCCAGCAGCCGCAGCGGGGGGCCCGATGAGCAGTTCTTC. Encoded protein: CASSRSGGPDEQFF.

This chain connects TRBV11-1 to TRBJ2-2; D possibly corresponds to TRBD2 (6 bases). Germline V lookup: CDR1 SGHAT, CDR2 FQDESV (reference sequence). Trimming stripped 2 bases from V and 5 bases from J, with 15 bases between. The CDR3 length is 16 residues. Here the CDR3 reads CASSLRGARGTGELFF. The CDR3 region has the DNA TGTGCCAGCAGCTTACGCGGGGCAAGAGGAACCGGGGAGCTGTTTTTT. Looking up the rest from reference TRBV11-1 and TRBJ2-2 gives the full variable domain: EAEVAQSPRYKITEKSQAVAFWCDPISGHATLYWYRQILGQGPELLVQFQDESVVDDSQLPKDRFSAERLKGVDSTLKIQPAELGDSAMYLCASSLRGARGTGELFFGEGSRLTVL.

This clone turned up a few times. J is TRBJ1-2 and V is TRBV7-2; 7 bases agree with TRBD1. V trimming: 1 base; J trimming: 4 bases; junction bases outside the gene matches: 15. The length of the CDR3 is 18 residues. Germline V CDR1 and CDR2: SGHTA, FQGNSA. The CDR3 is CASSLGVVKGGWSYGYTF. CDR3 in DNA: TGTGCCAGCAGCTTAGGGGTTGTTAAAGGGGGCTGGAGCTATGGCTACACCTTC.

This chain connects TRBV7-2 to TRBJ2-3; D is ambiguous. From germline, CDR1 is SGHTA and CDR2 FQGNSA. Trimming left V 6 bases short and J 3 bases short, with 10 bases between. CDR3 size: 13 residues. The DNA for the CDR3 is TGTGCCAGCAGGGCGGCCCAAACAGATACGCAGTATTTT. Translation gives CASRAAQTDTQYF.

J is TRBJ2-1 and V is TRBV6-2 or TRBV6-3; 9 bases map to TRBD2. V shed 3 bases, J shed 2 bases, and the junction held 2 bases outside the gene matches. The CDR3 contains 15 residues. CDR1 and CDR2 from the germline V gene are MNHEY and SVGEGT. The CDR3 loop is CASSYAGGPYNEQFF. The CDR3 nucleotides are TGTGCCAGCAGTTATGCGGGGGGGCCCTACAATGAGCAGTTCTTC.

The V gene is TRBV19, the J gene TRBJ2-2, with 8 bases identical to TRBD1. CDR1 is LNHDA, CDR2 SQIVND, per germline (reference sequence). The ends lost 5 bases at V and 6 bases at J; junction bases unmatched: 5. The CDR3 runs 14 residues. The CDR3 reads CASSVDRGSGELFF. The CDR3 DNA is TGTGCCAGTAGTGTTGACAGGGGTTCCGGGGAGCTGTTTTTT.

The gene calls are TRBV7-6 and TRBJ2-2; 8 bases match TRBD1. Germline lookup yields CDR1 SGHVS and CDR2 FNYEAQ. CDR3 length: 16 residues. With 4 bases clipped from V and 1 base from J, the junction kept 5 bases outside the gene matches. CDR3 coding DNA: TGTGCCAGCAGCTCGACCGGGACAGGGAACACCGGGGAGCTGTTTTTT. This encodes CASSSTGTGNTGELFF. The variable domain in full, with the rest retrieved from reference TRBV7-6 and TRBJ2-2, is GAGVSQSPRYKVTKRGQDVALRCDPISGHVSLYWYRQALGQGPEFLTYFNYEAQQDKSGLPNDRFSAERPEGSISTLTIQRTEQRDSAMYRCASSSTGTGNTGELFFGEGSRLTVL.

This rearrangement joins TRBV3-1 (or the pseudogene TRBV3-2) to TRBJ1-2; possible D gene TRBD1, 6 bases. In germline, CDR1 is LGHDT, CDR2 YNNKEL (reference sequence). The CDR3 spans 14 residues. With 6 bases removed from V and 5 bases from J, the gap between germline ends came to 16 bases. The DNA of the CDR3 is TGTGCCAGCAGTCGAACGTTTACAGGGTATGGCTACACCTTC. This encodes CASSRTFTGYGYTF.

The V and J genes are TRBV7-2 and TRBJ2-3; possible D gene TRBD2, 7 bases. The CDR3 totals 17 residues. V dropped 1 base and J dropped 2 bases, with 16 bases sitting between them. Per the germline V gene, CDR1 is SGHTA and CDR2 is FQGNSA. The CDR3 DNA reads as TGTGCCAGCAGCTTAGGAAATTTGCGGGGGCTCACAGATACGCAGTATTTT. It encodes CASSLGNLRGLTDTQYF.

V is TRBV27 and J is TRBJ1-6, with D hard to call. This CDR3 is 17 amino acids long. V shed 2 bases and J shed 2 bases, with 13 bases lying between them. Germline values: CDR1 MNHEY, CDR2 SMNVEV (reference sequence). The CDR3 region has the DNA TGTGCCAGCAGTTTAGGGAGGGTGAGGACCTATAATTCACCCCTCCACTTT. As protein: CASSLGRVRTYNSPLHF.

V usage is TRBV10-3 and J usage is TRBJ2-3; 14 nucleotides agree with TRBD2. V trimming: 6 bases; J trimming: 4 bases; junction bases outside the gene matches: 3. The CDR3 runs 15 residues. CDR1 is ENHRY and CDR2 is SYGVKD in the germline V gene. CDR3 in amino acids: CAIRGTSGGADTQYF. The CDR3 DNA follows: TGTGCCATCAGGGGGACTAGCGGGGGAGCAGATACGCAGTATTTT.